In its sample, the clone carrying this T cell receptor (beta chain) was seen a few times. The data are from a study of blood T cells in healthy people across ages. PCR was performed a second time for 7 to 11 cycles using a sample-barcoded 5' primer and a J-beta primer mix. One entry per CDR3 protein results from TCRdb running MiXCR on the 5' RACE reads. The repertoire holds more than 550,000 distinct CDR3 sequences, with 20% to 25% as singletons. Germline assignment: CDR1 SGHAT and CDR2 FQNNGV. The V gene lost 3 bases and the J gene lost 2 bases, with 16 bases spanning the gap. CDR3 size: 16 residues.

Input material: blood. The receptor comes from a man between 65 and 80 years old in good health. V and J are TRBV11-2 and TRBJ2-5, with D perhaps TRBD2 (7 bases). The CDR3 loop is CASSLGGGSVQETQYF. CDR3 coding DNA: TGTGCCAGCAGCTTGGGGGGGGGCAGCGTTCAAGAGACCCAGTACTTC.